This TCR beta chain was recovered during a study of blood T cell repertoires in COVID-19. Study information: Sample material is recorded as cDNA or gDNA derived from T cells, B-cell-depleted T cells, or PBMCs.

This study enrolled people aged roughly 18 to 90 from approximately 24 US geographic areas. Clinical histories supplied by participants themselves formed the basis of cohort assignment. Within the 2 weeks before study entry, each person in the exposed group met a COVID-19 case. Generated by immunoSEQ multiplex PCR, the TCRdb table keeps only in-frame clones and is missing some. The table lists about 320,000 clones, 90% to 95% of them singletons. Germline V gene sequence: CDR1 SNHLY, CDR2 FYNNEI. The CDR3 covers 13 residues. V was trimmed by 4 bases and J by 2 bases, leaving 8 bases between them. The origin of this receptor is a woman aged 25 to 39 who had been exposed to COVID-19. The sample comprised PBMCs or T cells enriched from blood (not recorded which). The rearrangement uses TRBV2 and TRBJ2-5, with D unclear. The chain's CDR3 is CASSAEQQETQYF. The CDR3 DNA follows: TGTGCCAGCAGTGCAGAACAACAAGAGACCCAGTACTTC.